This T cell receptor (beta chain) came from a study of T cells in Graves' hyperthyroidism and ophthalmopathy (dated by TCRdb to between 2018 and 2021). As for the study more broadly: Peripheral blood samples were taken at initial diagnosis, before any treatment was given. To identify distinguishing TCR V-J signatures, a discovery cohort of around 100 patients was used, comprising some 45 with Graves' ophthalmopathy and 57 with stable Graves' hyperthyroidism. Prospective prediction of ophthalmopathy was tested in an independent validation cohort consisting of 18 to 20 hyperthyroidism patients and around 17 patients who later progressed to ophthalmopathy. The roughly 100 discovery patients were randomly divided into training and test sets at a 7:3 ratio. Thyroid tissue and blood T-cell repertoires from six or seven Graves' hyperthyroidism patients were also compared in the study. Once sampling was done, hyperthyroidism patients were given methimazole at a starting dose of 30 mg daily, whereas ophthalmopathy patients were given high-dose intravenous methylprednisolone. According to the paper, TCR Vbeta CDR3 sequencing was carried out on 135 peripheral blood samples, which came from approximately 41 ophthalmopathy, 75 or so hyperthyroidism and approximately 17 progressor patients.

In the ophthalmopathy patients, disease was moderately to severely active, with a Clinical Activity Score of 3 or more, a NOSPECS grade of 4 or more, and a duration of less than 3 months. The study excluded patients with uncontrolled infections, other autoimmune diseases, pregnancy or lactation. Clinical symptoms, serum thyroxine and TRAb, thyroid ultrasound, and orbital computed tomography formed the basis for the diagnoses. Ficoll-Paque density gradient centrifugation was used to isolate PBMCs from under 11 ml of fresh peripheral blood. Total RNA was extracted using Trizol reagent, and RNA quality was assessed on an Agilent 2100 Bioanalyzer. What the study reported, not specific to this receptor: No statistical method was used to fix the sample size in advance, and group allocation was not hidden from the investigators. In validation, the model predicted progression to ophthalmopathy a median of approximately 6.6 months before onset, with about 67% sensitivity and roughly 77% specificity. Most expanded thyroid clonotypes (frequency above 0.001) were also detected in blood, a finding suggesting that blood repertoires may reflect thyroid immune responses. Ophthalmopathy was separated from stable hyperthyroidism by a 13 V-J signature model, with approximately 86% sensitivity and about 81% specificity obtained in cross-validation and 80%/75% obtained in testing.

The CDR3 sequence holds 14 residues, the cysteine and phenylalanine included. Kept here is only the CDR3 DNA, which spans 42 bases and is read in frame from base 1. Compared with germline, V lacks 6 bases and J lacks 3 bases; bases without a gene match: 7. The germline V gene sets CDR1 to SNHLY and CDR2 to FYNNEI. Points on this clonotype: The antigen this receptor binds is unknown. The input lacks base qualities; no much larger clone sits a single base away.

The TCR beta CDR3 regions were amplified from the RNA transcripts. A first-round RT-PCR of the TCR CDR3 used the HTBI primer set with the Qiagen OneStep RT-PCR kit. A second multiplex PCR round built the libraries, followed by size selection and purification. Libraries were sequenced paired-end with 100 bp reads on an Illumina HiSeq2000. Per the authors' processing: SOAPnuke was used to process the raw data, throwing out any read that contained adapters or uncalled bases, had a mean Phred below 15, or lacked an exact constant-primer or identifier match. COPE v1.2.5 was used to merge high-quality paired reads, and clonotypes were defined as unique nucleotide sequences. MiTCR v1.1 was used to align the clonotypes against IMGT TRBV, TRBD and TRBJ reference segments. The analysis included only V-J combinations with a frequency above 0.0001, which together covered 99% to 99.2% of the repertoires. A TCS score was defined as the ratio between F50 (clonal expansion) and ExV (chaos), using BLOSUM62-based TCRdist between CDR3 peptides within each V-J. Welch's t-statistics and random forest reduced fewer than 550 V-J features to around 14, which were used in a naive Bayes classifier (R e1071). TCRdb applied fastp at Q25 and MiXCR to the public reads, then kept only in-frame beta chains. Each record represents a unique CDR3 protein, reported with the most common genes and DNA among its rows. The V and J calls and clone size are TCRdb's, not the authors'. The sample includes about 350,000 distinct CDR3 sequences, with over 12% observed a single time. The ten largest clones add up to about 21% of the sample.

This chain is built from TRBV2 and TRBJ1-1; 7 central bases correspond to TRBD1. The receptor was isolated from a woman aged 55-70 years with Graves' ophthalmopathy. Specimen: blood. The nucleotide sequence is TGTGCCAGCAGATTCGACAGGGTGGACACTGAAGCTTTCTTT. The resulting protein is CASRFDRVDTEAFF.